This T cell receptor beta chain is from a study of T cell repertoires in cytomegalovirus infection (dated by TCRdb to between 2018 and 2020). With regard to the full study: The peptide stimulations were aimed at well-studied HLA-B-restricted epitopes as well as recently identified HLA-C-restricted CMV epitopes, whose presentation resists viral immunomodulation. Because public TCR beta signatures pointed to carriage of CMV infection together with the matching HLA type, the HLA type of each donor mattered for the analysis. Broader findings and caveats from the paper: Cumulative frequency of public TCR beta family members discriminated carriers of CMV infection plus the relevant HLA type in this cohort and an independent roughly 330-donor cohort. The ex vivo response was dominated by HLA-C-restricted CMV-specific TCR beta clonotypes, which also provided the single most frequent clonotype in two of eight donors.

The intended sense of this specimen's treatment or condition label: in vitro stimulation with specific CMV peptide epitopes to enrich CMV-specific T cells. The data were produced on an Illumina HiSeq 1500. TCRdb ran its own pipeline on the public reads, namely fastp trimming at Q25 and MiXCR clone calling, and kept in-frame beta chains. Each entry merges the rows of one CDR3 protein and shows their most common DNA and genes. Across this sample there are 600,000 to 700,000 distinct CDR3 sequences, with roughly 33% seen only once. The top ten clonotypes cover roughly 18% of the sample. On this clonotype itself: Its antigen remains unidentified. It has no much larger one-base neighbor in the sample; base qualities were not kept.

V has 8 bases trimmed and J has 12 bases trimmed; junction bases matching no gene number 16. CDR1 and CDR2, looked up from the germline V gene, are WSHSY and SAAADI. Including the terminal cysteine and phenylalanine, the CDR3 comprises 13 residues. Of all the DNA, just the CDR3 is kept, 39 bases in frame from base 1. The specimen was cultured PBMCs, collected from culture after CMV antigen stimulation. The sequence links TRBV10-2 to TRBJ2-7; the junction holds 7 bases that match TRBD2. This TCR came from a human donor in good health (CMV status not recorded). Some clones in this sample may be carry-over from other donors' samples. The CDR3: CASRDYSSYLPYF. The DNA sequence is as follows: TGCGCCAGCCGGGACTACAGCTCCTATCTGCCGTACTTC.